The 9 T cell receptor beta chains below all came from one sample that was sequenced in a study of cytomegalovirus exposure and HLA in healthy donors. Vbeta (60) and Jbeta (13) primers were used in the PCR. This table comes from immunoSEQ multiplex PCR, and its TCRdb copy is limited to in-frame clones, with some not included. This sample yields 90,000 to 150,000 clones, of which about 76% are seen a single time; less than 2.5% belongs to the top ten. The sample was PBMCs. The receptors shown here come from a woman in her forties in good health and CMV-seronegative.

The chain has TRBV7-9 and TRBJ1-1; D is undetermined. This CDR3 comprises 15 residues. Germline V gene data show CDR1 as SEHNR and CDR2 as FQNEAQ (reference sequence). V lost 2 bases and J lost 1, with 11 bases in between. CDR3 amino acids: CASSLPRVGNTEAFF. Written as DNA, the CDR3 is TGTGCCAGCAGCTTACCTCGGGTGGGGAACACTGAAGCTTTCTTT. The complete variable domain, with remaining parts taken from reference TRBV7-9 and TRBJ1-1, reads DTGVSQNPRHKITKRGQNVTFRCDPISEHNRLYWYRQTLGQGPEFLTYFQNEAQLEKSRLLSDRFSAERPKGSFSTLEIQRTEQGDSAMYLCASSLPRVGNTEAFFGQGTRLTVV.

The chain links TRBV6-1 to TRBJ2-3, with TRBD2 identical over 9 bases. The CDR3 sequence is 14 residues long. V gave up 6 bases and J gave up 1 base; unmatched junction bases: 2. From germline, CDR1 is MNHNS and CDR2 SASEGT. CDR3 nucleotides: TGTGCCAGCAGCGTAGCGGGGGGCACAGATACGCAGTATTTT. It is translated as CASSVAGGTDTQYF.

The chain recombines TRBV5-1 with TRBJ1-2; D remains ambiguous. V gave up 6 bases and J gave up 4 bases, with 13 bases separating them. Per germline, CDR1 SGHRS and CDR2 YFSETQ. CDR3 length: 13 amino acids. CDR3 nucleotide sequence: TGCGCCAGCAAGGAGAAAGGTACCTATGGCTACACCTTC. Translation: CASKEKGTYGYTF.

CDR3 nucleotide sequence: TGTGCCAGTAGTACGGGAGAAGTTTTAGCGGAGACCCAGTACTTC. Translation: CASSTGEVLAETQYF. The chain recombines TRBV19 with TRBJ2-5, with D possibly matching TRBD2 (6 bases). From germline, CDR1 is LNHDA and CDR2 SQIVND (reference sequence). This CDR3 is built from 15 residues. V lost 4 bases and J 5 bases, leaving 17 bases between the germline ends.

This clone appeared once. The chain uses TRBV5-4 and TRBJ2-5, with D possibly matching TRBD2 (6 bases). The DNA end is a closer match to TRBJ2-7, so the J assignment may be wrong. The CDR3 totals 16 residues. CDR1 SGHNT and CDR2 YYREEE come from the germline V gene (reference sequence). The CDR3 bases are TGTGCCAGCAGCTTGGGCGCTTTAGCGGTCCCCTACGAGCAGTACTTC. Translating gives CASSLGALAVPYEQYF.

This clone showed up just once. J is TRBJ2-5 and V is TRBV27; the match to TRBD1 covers 7 bases. The CDR3 consists of 14 residues. V gave up 6 bases and J gave up 5 bases; unmatched junction bases: 9. Germline V gene data show CDR1 as MNHEY and CDR2 as SMNVEV (reference sequence). The CDR3 sequence: CASRTGLNGETQYF. Here the CDR3 DNA reads TGTGCCAGCAGGACAGGGCTGAATGGGGAGACCCAGTACTTC.

The gene calls are TRBV19 and TRBJ2-6; tentatively, D is TRBD2 (6 bases). The V and J ends lost 6 bases and 2 bases respectively, with 11 bases between them. This CDR3 is built from 15 residues. Germline V gene data show CDR1 as LNHDA and CDR2 as SQIVND (reference sequence). The CDR3 sequence is CASRIGGAGANVLTF. The CDR3 nucleotides read TGTGCCAGTAGGATCGGGGGAGCTGGGGCCAACGTCCTGACTTTC.

This chain connects TRBV5-4 to TRBJ1-2, with D possibly matching TRBD1 (5 bases). CDR3 length: 14 amino acids. The germline V gene has CDR1 SGHNT and CDR2 YYREEE (reference sequence). V gave up 2 bases and J gave up 4 bases, with 12 bases separating them. In nucleotides, the CDR3 is TGTGCCAGCAGCTTAAGTCAGGGCACCTATGGCTACACCTTC. It specifies CASSLSQGTYGYTF.

The genes are TRBV9 and TRBJ2-4; 8 positions agree with TRBD2. The CDR3 consists of 17 residues. Looked up from germline, CDR1 is SGDLS and CDR2 is YYNGEE. V lost 4 bases, J lost 3 bases, and 12 bases stayed unmatched. The CDR3 reads CASSLSSGSVGKNIQYF. DNA for the CDR3: TGTGCCAGCAGCCTATCAAGCGGGAGCGTCGGCAAAAACATTCAGTACTTC.